This passage covers 4 T cell receptor beta chains from one sample sequenced in a study of T-cell memory formation after mild COVID-19. TCRdb recomputed calls from the 5' RACE reads with MiXCR, one row per CDR3 protein. Here the sample spans fewer than 250,000 distinct CDR3 sequences, 27% being singletons. Sequences were obtained from PBMCs or a T cell subset sorted from them (not recorded which). The receptors originated from an adult woman who had mild COVID-19 (a few samples of this study predate the infection). Cell type and time point are not known.

J is TRBJ2-7 and V is TRBV7-8, with D unclear. The V end lost 5 bases, the J end lost 4 bases, and 15 bases lay between the germline ends. The CDR3 totals 14 residues. Germline CDR1 SGHVS, CDR2 FQNEAQ. CDR3 in amino acids: CASSRRDADYEQYF. CDR3 nucleotides: TGTGCCAGCAGCCGACGAGACGCTGATTACGAGCAGTACTTC.

This chain connects TRBV20-1 to TRBJ2-7, with D possibly being TRBD1 (6 bases). CDR3 length: 15 amino acids. The germline gives CDR1 DFQATT, CDR2 SNEGSKA (reference sequence). Trimming took off 3 bases at V and 4 bases at J, with 19 bases between the two ends. CDR3 protein: CSARQPGHGTYEQYF. The CDR3 DNA is TGCAGTGCTAGGCAACCGGGACACGGGACATACGAGCAGTACTTC.

The chain recombines TRBV20-1 with TRBJ1-2; D is uncertain. This CDR3 is 16 amino acids long. V lost 5 bases and J lost 4, with 23 bases in between. CDR1 is DFQATT, CDR2 SNEGSKA, per germline (reference sequence). The CDR3: CSALSPESLDLYGYTF. The CDR3 DNA reads as TGCAGTGCTCTCTCGCCCGAATCCCTGGATCTCTATGGCTACACCTTC.

The chain is built from TRBV7-6 and TRBJ2-1; D perhaps matches TRBD2 (5 bases). There are 17 residues in the CDR3. Germline V gene lookup returns CDR1 SGHVS and CDR2 FNYEAQ. The V and J ends lost 4 bases and 1 base respectively, with 17 bases between them. CDR3 sequence reads: CASSYFAGTSSYNEQFF. In DNA form, the CDR3 reads TGTGCCAGCAGCTACTTTGCGGGTACCTCTTCCTACAATGAGCAGTTCTTC.